These 8 T cell receptor beta chains originate from one sample sequenced in a study of lymphopenia after photon versus proton radiotherapy. This table comes from immunoSEQ multiplex PCR, and its TCRdb copy is limited to in-frame clones, with some not included. The table shows fewer than 30,000 clones, with around nine tenths occurring only once. Sample: peripheral blood, taken from a patient treated with photon-based radiotherapy. Every receptor here comes from a woman aged 45-59 years with cholangiocarcinoma.

The chain joins TRBV7-2 to TRBJ2-5, with D possibly TRBD2 on 6 matching bases. Trimming pared 5 bases from V and 5 bases from J, leaving 18 bases between. Germline V CDR1 and CDR2: SGHTA, FQGNSA. The CDR3 has 15 residues. DNA for the CDR3: TGTGCCAGCAGCCCAACAAGGGACCGGGGGGAGACCCAGTACTTC. This codes for CASSPTRDRGETQYF.

The chain employs TRBV7-9 and TRBJ2-7, with unresolved D. The germline V gene encodes CDR1 SEHNR and CDR2 FQNEAQ (reference sequence). V gave up 4 bases and J gave up 6 bases, with 13 bases separating them. This CDR3 comprises 13 residues. CDR3 nucleotides: TGTGCCAGCAGCTCCGAGGCACCTTTCGAGCAGTACTTC. This gives the protein CASSSEAPFEQYF.

This chain connects TRBV7-9 to TRBJ1-3; D uncertain. CDR3 size: 13 residues. V was cut by 5 bases and J by 3 bases, with 8 bases left in between. Germline loops: CDR1 SEHNR, CDR2 FQNEAQ (reference sequence). The CDR3 nucleotides read TGTGCCAGCAGCGTGTCAAGTGGAAACACCATATATTTT. It translates to CASSVSSGNTIYF. The full variable domain, rest sourced from reference TRBV7-9 and TRBJ1-3, is DTGVSQNPRHKITKRGQNVTFRCDPISEHNRLYWYRQTLGQGPEFLTYFQNEAQLEKSRLLSDRFSAERPKGSFSTLEIQRTEQGDSAMYLCASSVSSGNTIYFGEGSWLTVV.

The genes are TRBV5-1 and TRBJ1-2; 7 bases fit TRBD1. Germline CDR1 and CDR2: SGHRS and YFSETQ. The ends lost 0 bases at V and 8 bases at J; junction bases unmatched: 7. The CDR3 sequence is 14 residues long. CDR3 sequence reads: CASSLDRGSGGYTF. CDR3 DNA: TGCGCCAGCAGCTTGGACAGGGGATCCGGGGGCTACACCTTC.

This sequence joins TRBV27 and TRBJ1-2; a weak D match, TRBD1 (6 bases). The V and J ends lost 5 bases and 2 bases respectively, with 15 bases between them. The germline gives CDR1 MNHEY, CDR2 SMNVEV (reference sequence). The CDR3 loop spans 15 amino acids. CDR3 sequence: CASSLYPDSNYGYTF. For the CDR3, the DNA is TGTGCCAGCAGTCTATACCCGGACAGCAACTATGGCTACACCTTC.

V gene TRBV30 combines with J gene TRBJ1-6; TRBD1 might be the D (6 bases). Looked up from germline, CDR1 is GTSNPN and CDR2 is SVGIG (reference sequence). The V and J ends lost 3 bases and 5 bases respectively, with 14 bases between them. The CDR3 loop spans 15 amino acids. CDR3 protein: CAWRSGGTNNSPLHF. The CDR3 bases are TGTGCCTGGAGGTCGGGAGGGACAAATAATTCACCCCTCCACTTT.

This clone has only one observation. The chain recombines TRBV28 with TRBJ1-5; no firm D call. V lost 5 bases and J lost 4, with 9 bases in between. This CDR3 has 13 amino acids. CDR1 is MDHEN, CDR2 SYDVKM, per germline. The CDR3: CASSLNFNQPQHF. DNA of the CDR3: TGTGCCAGCAGTCTTAACTTTAATCAGCCCCAGCATTTT.

V and J are TRBV18 and TRBJ1-1; 8 bases map to TRBD1. V shed 6 bases, J shed 1 base, and the junction held 10 bases outside the gene matches. Germline lookup yields CDR1 KGHSH and CDR2 LQKENI. The CDR3 consists of 16 residues. CDR3 sequence: CASSSDLGQGNTEAFF. DNA for the CDR3: TGTGCCAGCTCTTCCGACCTCGGACAGGGGAACACTGAAGCTTTCTTT.